This TCR beta chain appears in the sequencing data of a study of post-analysis software for immune sequencing data. The overall study: The disease courses covered relapsing-remitting, secondary progressive and progressive-relapsing multiple sclerosis.

As concerns this clonotype: Its antigen is undetermined.

TCR beta cDNA libraries had unique molecular identifiers. Each batch of roughly 1 to 10 million T cells produced hundreds of thousands of cDNA molecules. TCRdb re-analysed the PCR reads in MiXCR, keeping a single row per CDR3 protein. The sample has around 500,000 distinct CDR3 sequences, 30% to 40% seen once. Study results and limitations: Strong co-clustering by F measure linked samples that shared a preparation batch. Controls showed significantly higher normalized Chao1 diversity than did multiple sclerosis patients.

The clonotype comes from a girl under 18 with multiple sclerosis. The sequencing input was blood.

The CDR3 here is CATSRDPRKPLTDTQYF. For the CDR3, the DNA is TGTGCCACCAGCAGAGACCCCAGGAAGCCTCTCACAGATACGCAGTATTTT. The chain joins TRBV15 to TRBJ2-3; no clear D. The CDR3 extends over 17 amino acids. Deletions cut 0 bases from V and 2 bases from J, with 15 bases between. From germline, CDR1 is LNHNV and CDR2 YYDKDF (reference sequence).